The 16 T cell receptor beta chains below all came from one sample that was sequenced in a study of technical replicates of blood from several donors. The data were produced by immunoSEQ multiplex PCR, yet TCRdb's version contains in-frame clones alone and is incomplete. The table has over 65,000 clones, approximately 97% seen once. Sequencing was performed on T cells isolated from PBMCs. The receptors were gathered from a human donor in good health.

V usage is TRBV18 and J usage is TRBJ2-2, with a weak D call TRBD1 (6 bases). V dropped 0 bases and J dropped 0 bases, with 8 bases sitting between them. CDR3 size: 16 residues. CDR1 and CDR2 from the germline V gene are KGHSH and LQKENI. The CDR3: CASSPPDSPNTGELFF. In DNA, the CDR3 is TGTGCCAGCTCACCACCGGACAGCCCGAACACCGGGGAGCTGTTTTTT.

The chain has TRBV6-5 and TRBJ2-5; D may be TRBD2 (6 bases). V was cut by 8 bases and J by 2 bases, with 12 bases left in between. Germline CDR1 is MNHEY and CDR2 is SVGAGI. The CDR3 extends over 13 amino acids. CDR3: CASWQGGQETQYF. Here the CDR3 DNA reads TGTGCCAGCTGGCAGGGAGGTCAAGAGACCCAGTACTTC.

The V call is TRBV7-9, the J call TRBJ2-7, with 13 bases that match TRBD2. The germline V gene has CDR1 SEHNR and CDR2 FQNEAQ (reference sequence). This CDR3 is 18 amino acids long. Unmatched junction bases numbered 14, after V lost 5 bases and J lost 4 bases. In nucleotides, the CDR3 is TGTGCCAGCAGCCGAAAATCCGGGACTAGCGGGAAAGTATACGAGCAGTACTTC. Its translation: CASSRKSGTSGKVYEQYF. The entire variable domain, with the rest obtained from reference TRBV7-9 and TRBJ2-7, is as follows: DTGVSQNPRHKITKRGQNVTFRCDPISEHNRLYWYRQTLGQGPEFLTYFQNEAQLEKSRLLSDRFSAERPKGSFSTLEIQRTEQGDSAMYLCASSRKSGTSGKVYEQYFGPGTRLTVT.

The rearrangement links TRBV4-1 to TRBJ2-3; TRBD1 might be the D (6 bases). Germline CDR1 and CDR2: MGHRA and YSYEKL. There are 17 residues in the CDR3. The V gene lost 3 bases and the J gene lost 0 bases, with 16 bases spanning the gap. CDR3 sequence: CASSHSPRGSSTDTQYF. The CDR3 DNA sequence: TGCGCCAGCAGCCATTCTCCAAGGGGGAGTAGCACAGATACGCAGTATTTT.

This chain links TRBV27 with TRBJ2-5, with 9 bases matching TRBD1. CDR1 and CDR2 from the germline V gene are MNHEY and SMNVEV (reference sequence). The CDR3 runs to 14 residues. V gave up 4 bases and J gave up 2 bases; unmatched junction bases: 2. The CDR3 coding sequence is TGTGCCAGCAGTTACAGGGGGCGGCAAGAGACCCAGTACTTC. Residues: CASSYRGRQETQYF.

The V gene is TRBV7-7, the J gene TRBJ2-5; unclear D gene. CDR3 length equals 13 residues. The V gene's germline CDR1 is SSHAT and CDR2 FNYEAQ (reference sequence). Trimming took off 1 base at V and 5 bases at J, with 8 bases between the two ends. CDR3 nucleotide sequence: TGTGCCAGCAGCTTAGGAGGAAAGGAGACCCAGTACTTC. As protein: CASSLGGKETQYF.

The J gene is TRBJ1-1, the V gene TRBV7-9; tentatively, D is TRBD1 (5 bases). Germline V gene data show CDR1 as SEHNR and CDR2 as FQNEAQ (reference sequence). The length of the CDR3 is 16 residues. V was shortened by 6 bases and J by 0 bases, with 17 bases between the two germline ends. The CDR3 DNA reads as TGTGCCAGCAGACCCGACAGAGACCACATGAACACTGAAGCTTTCTTT. It yields the protein CASRPDRDHMNTEAFF.

The rearrangement links TRBV6-4 to TRBJ1-1; weak D call: TRBD1 (5 bases). Germline V gives CDR1 MRHNA, CDR2 SNTAGT. V lost 6 bases to trimming and J lost 0 bases, with 11 bases between them. The CDR3 contains 14 residues. CDR3: CASSRDSMNTEAFF. The CDR3 nucleotides read TGTGCCAGCAGCCGCGACAGCATGAACACTGAAGCTTTCTTT.

The CDR3 loop reads CASSSGGRLQGEEQYF. For the CDR3, the DNA is TGTGCCAGCAGTTCAGGGGGGCGTCTACAGGGTGAGGAGCAGTACTTC. The chain carries TRBV28 and TRBJ2-7, with D possibly matching TRBD1 (7 bases). From germline, CDR1 is MDHEN and CDR2 SYDVKM. The CDR3 is 16 amino acids. The V gene lost 4 bases and the J gene lost 7 bases, with 23 bases spanning the gap.

The chain joins TRBV7-9 to TRBJ2-7, with 7 bases lining up with TRBD1. The germline V gene encodes CDR1 SEHNR and CDR2 FQNEAQ (reference sequence). The CDR3 consists of 13 residues. The ends lost 5 bases at V and 0 bases at J; junction bases unmatched: 1. In nucleotides, the CDR3 is TGTGCCAGCAGCCGGGACAGCTCCTACGAGCAGTACTTC. This codes for CASSRDSSYEQYF.

The rearrangement uses TRBV10-3 and TRBJ2-1; weak D call: TRBD1 (6 bases). Deletions cut 7 bases from V and 3 bases from J, with 10 bases between. The CDR3 contains 13 residues. The germline V gene encodes CDR1 ENHRY and CDR2 SYGVKD. CDR3 loop: CAITSDSYNEQFF. As DNA, the CDR3 is TGTGCCATCACCTCGGACAGCTACAATGAGCAGTTCTTC.

J is TRBJ1-6 and V is TRBV18; a possible D gene is TRBD1 (6 bases). This CDR3 contains 15 residues. Germline-derived CDR1 and CDR2 are KGHSH and LQKENI. Between the trimmed V and J ends, which lost 0 bases and 8 bases, there was a span of 11 bases. In DNA form, the CDR3 reads TGTGCCAGCTCACCACCCTCAGGGGCGGATTCACCCCTCCACTTT. It yields the protein CASSPPSGADSPLHF.

The chain employs TRBV29-1 and TRBJ1-2; 8 positions agree with TRBD1. Germline CDR1 reads SQVTM; CDR2 reads ANQGSEA. The J segment lost 8 bases and the V segment lost 6 bases, leaving 14 bases of the junction unmatched. CDR3 length: 14 amino acids. DNA of the CDR3: TGCAGCGTCTTACCGGGACAGGTAATCTACGGCTACACCTTC. Amino acids: CSVLPGQVIYGYTF.

The chain employs TRBV5-4 and TRBJ2-7; 8 bases align to TRBD2. The trim removed 2 bases at V and 7 bases at J, leaving 8 bases unmatched. CDR3 size: 14 residues. CDR1 and CDR2 (germline): SGHNT, YYREEE (reference sequence). In DNA, the CDR3 is TGTGCCAGCAGCTTCTCCGGGGGGGCCGGAGAGCAGTACTTC. Protein: CASSFSGGAGEQYF. Together with reference TRBV5-4 and TRBJ2-7, the CDR3 gives the full variable domain: ETGVTQSPTHLIKTRGQQVTLRCSSQSGHNTVSWYQQALGQGPQFIFQYYREEENGRGNFPPRFSGLQFPNYSSELNVNALELDDSALYLCASSFSGGAGEQYFGPGTRLTVT.

This clone came up once. The J gene is TRBJ1-1, the V gene TRBV25-1; no firm D call. The CDR3 contains 11 residues. Germline V gene sequence: CDR1 MGHDK, CDR2 SYGVNS. Trimming shortened V by 4 bases and J by 8 bases, and 8 bases separated the two germline ends. The CDR3 protein is CASSATAEAFF. CDR3 DNA: TGTGCCAGCAGTGCTACAGCCGAAGCTTTCTTT.

The genes are TRBV9 and TRBJ2-1; 15 bases align to TRBD2. V was pared by 4 bases and J by 4 bases, with 6 bases of the junction left unmatched. The CDR3 runs to 17 residues. CDR1 and CDR2 (germline): SGDLS, YYNGEE. This CDR3 is CASSRTSGRAGYNEQFF. CDR3 DNA sequence: TGTGCCAGCAGCCGGACTAGCGGGAGGGCCGGGTACAATGAGCAGTTCTTC.